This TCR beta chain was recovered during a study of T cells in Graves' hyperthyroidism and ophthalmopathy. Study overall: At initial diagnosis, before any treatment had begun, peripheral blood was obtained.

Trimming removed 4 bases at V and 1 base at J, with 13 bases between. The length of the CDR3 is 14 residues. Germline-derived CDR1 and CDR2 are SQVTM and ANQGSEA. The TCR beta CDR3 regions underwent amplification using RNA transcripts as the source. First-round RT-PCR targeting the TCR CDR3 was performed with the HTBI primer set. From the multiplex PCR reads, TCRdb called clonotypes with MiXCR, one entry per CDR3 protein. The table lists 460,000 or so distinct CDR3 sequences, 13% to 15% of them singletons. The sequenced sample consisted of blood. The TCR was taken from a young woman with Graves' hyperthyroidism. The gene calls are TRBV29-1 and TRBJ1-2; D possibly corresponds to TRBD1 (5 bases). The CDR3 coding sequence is TGCAGCGTTGGACCCACCCAGGGTAACTATGGCTACACCTTC. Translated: CSVGPTQGNYGYTF. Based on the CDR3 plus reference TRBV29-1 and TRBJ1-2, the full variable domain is SAVISQKPSRDICQRGTSLTIQCQVDSQVTMMFWYRQQPGQSLTLIATANQGSEATYESGFVIDKFPISRPNLTFSTLTVSNMSPEDSSIYLCSVGPTQGNYGYTFGSGTRLTVV.